The 30 T cell receptor beta chains below come from one sample, sequenced in a study of blood T cell repertoires in COVID-19. The data were produced by immunoSEQ multiplex PCR, yet TCRdb's version contains in-frame clones alone and is incomplete. The sample has approximately 230,000 clones, 83% seen once; the top ten hold roughly 5%. Input material: peripheral blood. These receptors were collected from a man older than 75 with acute or convalescent COVID-19.

The V and J genes are TRBV5-1 and TRBJ2-7; D possibly corresponds to TRBD1 (6 bases). V was clipped by 4 bases and J by 1 base, with 15 bases between them. Germline V gene data show CDR1 as SGHRS and CDR2 as YFSETQ. This CDR3 is 15 amino acids long. The CDR3 region has the DNA TGCGCCAGCAGCACAACGACAGGTCTTTCCTACGAGCAGTACTTC. Its protein product is CASSTTTGLSYEQYF.

The chain carries TRBV4-2 and TRBJ2-2; 8 bases line up with TRBD2. V dropped 0 bases and J dropped 0; count of bases not matched to a gene: 12. Germline lookup yields CDR1 LGHNA and CDR2 YNFKEQ. The CDR3 runs to 20 residues. The CDR3 nucleotides read TGTGCCAGCAGCCAAGATCGCTTTAGGGGCGGGGGGCCGAACACCGGGGAGCTGTTTTTT. Translating gives CASSQDRFRGGGPNTGELFF.

The chain recombines TRBV29-1 with TRBJ2-1; D not resolved. Between the trimmed V and J ends, which lost 2 bases and 4 bases, there was a span of 6 bases. Germline-derived CDR1 and CDR2 are SQVTM and ANQGSEA. The CDR3 has 12 residues. CDR3 amino acids: CSVEKRYNEQFF. CDR3 DNA: TGCAGCGTTGAAAAGAGATACAATGAGCAGTTCTTC.

The rearrangement uses TRBV5-4 and TRBJ2-5; TRBD1 is a possible D gene (5 bases). The CDR3 sequence is 14 residues long. The germline gives CDR1 SGHNT, CDR2 YYREEE (reference sequence). Trimming removed 0 bases from V and 1 base from J, with 7 bases in between. This CDR3 is CASSLGGIQETQYF. The CDR3 region has the DNA TGTGCCAGCAGCTTGGGGGGCATCCAAGAGACCCAGTACTTC.

The sample holds one count of this clone. CDR3 sequence reads: CASSRGINSGANVLTF. As DNA, the CDR3 is TGTGCCAGCAGTCGGGGGATCAACTCTGGGGCCAACGTCCTGACTTTC. The chain links TRBV27 to TRBJ2-6; D possibly corresponds to TRBD2 (6 bases). In germline, CDR1 is MNHEY, CDR2 SMNVEV (reference sequence). The CDR3 covers 16 residues. Between the trimmed V and J ends, which lost 5 bases and 0 bases, there was a span of 11 bases.

This chain joins TRBV3-1 (or the pseudogene TRBV3-2) and TRBJ2-7, with 10 bases aligning to TRBD1. CDR1 LGHDT and CDR2 YNNKEL come from the germline V gene (reference sequence). The CDR3 length is 15 residues. J lost 4 bases, V lost 5 bases, and 8 bases had no gene match. CDR3 in DNA: TGTGCCAGCAGCATGGGACAGGGGCCTCCTTACGAGCAGTACTTC. Encoded protein: CASSMGQGPPYEQYF.

This rearrangement joins TRBV5-1 to TRBJ2-2; D is perhaps TRBD2 (5 bases). From germline, CDR1 is SGHRS and CDR2 YFSETQ. V lost 2 bases, J lost 4 bases, and 12 bases lay in between. CDR3 size: 15 residues. CDR3 region: CASSLTGVGTGELFF. In DNA form, the CDR3 reads TGCGCCAGCAGCTTAACCGGGGTGGGCACCGGGGAGCTGTTTTTT.

The rearrangement uses TRBV7-2 and TRBJ2-2, with 7 bases lining up with TRBD2. Germline V lookup: CDR1 SGHTA, CDR2 FQGNSA. This CDR3 is built from 15 residues. The V segment lost 4 bases and the J segment 5 bases; nucleotides outside the gene matches: 7. CDR3 sequence reads: CASSSGTMRTGELFF. CDR3 nucleotides: TGTGCCAGCAGCTCCGGGACTATGCGTACCGGGGAGCTGTTTTTT.

This clone appeared once. The rearrangement joins TRBV6-5 to TRBJ2-7, with TRBD2 matching 9 bases. CDR3 length: 14 residues. Germline V CDR1 and CDR2: MNHEY, SVGAGI. The J segment lost 3 bases and the V segment lost 6 bases, leaving 6 bases of the junction unmatched. Here the CDR3 DNA reads TGTGCCAGCAGCCGACTAGCGGTCGACTACGAGCAGTACTTC. Translation gives CASSRLAVDYEQYF.

Regarding this clone: The junction differs from germline at one of its ends, possibly a read error. The V gene is TRBV18, the J gene TRBJ1-2; TRBD1 matches 7 bases. The CDR3 consists of 11 residues. CDR1 is KGHSH, CDR2 LQKENI, per germline. CDR3 residues: CASSPGTGAFF. CDR3 coding DNA: TGTGCCAGCTCTCCGGGCACAGGGGCCTTCTTC.

The chain recombines TRBV24-1 with TRBJ2-7, with D perhaps matching TRBD1 (6 bases). V lost 6 bases to trimming and J lost 5 bases, with 16 bases between them. The CDR3 covers 14 residues. Germline V gives CDR1 KGHDR, CDR2 SFDVKD. The CDR3 protein is CATSTPGQSDEQYF. CDR3 coding DNA: TGTGCCACCAGTACCCCCGGACAGTCAGACGAGCAGTACTTC.

V and J are TRBV5-1 and TRBJ2-1; D assignment may be TRBD1 or TRBD2 (6 bases each). Germline assignment: CDR1 SGHRS and CDR2 YFSETQ. V was pared by 4 bases and J by 7 bases, with 15 bases between. The CDR3 has 14 residues. CDR3 sequence: CASSLGAGRNEQFF. The CDR3 region has the DNA TGCGCCAGCAGCCTGGGGGCGGGGAGGAATGAGCAGTTCTTC.

This chain links TRBV10-2 with TRBJ2-7; 8 positions agree with TRBD2. The germline CDR1 and CDR2 sequences are WSHSY and SAAADI. There are 16 residues in the CDR3. J was trimmed by 1 base and V by 5 bases; bases with no gene match: 10. CDR3 nucleotide sequence: TGCGCCAGCAGTCGTGGGGTAGCGGGATCTTCCTACGAGCAGTACTTC. Its translation: CASSRGVAGSSYEQYF.

This chain joins TRBV2 and TRBJ2-1; no firm D call. This CDR3 is 12 amino acids long. V dropped 3 bases and J dropped 10 bases, with 10 bases sitting between them. CDR1 is SNHLY, CDR2 FYNNEI, per germline. CDR3 in DNA: TGTGCCAGCAGTGACGTGGAGAAAGAGCAGTTCTTC. Amino acid sequence: CASSDVEKEQFF.

The chain joins TRBV19 to TRBJ1-2; D not resolved. The germline CDR1 and CDR2 sequences are LNHDA and SQIVND (reference sequence). The CDR3 is 13 residues long. Trimming stripped 3 bases from V and 4 bases from J, with 9 bases between. The CDR3 coding sequence is TGTGCCAGTAGTATTTCTGGGAGCTATGGCTACACCTTC. Translated, it gives CASSISGSYGYTF.

CDR3 in amino acids: CASSLVGGLGETQYF. The CDR3 DNA sequence: TGCGCCAGCAGCTTGGTGGGGGGGCTCGGAGAGACCCAGTACTTC. This chain connects TRBV5-1 to TRBJ2-5, with a weak D call TRBD2 (7 bases). CDR3 length: 15 amino acids. V shed 0 bases and J shed 4 bases, with 13 bases lying between them. Germline-derived CDR1 and CDR2 are SGHRS and YFSETQ.

V and J are TRBV5-1 and TRBJ2-1; 9 positions match TRBD2. The CDR3 runs 16 residues. Germline V gives CDR1 SGHRS, CDR2 YFSETQ. The J segment lost 2 bases and the V segment lost 3 bases, leaving 6 bases of the junction unmatched. CDR3 residues: CASSSVAGATYNEQFF. CDR3 in DNA: TGCGCCAGCAGCTCGGTAGCGGGAGCCACCTACAATGAGCAGTTCTTC.

The chain couples TRBV3-1 (or the pseudogene TRBV3-2) to TRBJ1-2, with D unresolved. Germline values: CDR1 LGHDT, CDR2 YNNKEL (reference sequence). The CDR3 sequence is 13 residues long. V was shortened by 4 bases and J by 4 bases, with 10 bases between the two germline ends. Here the CDR3 DNA reads TGTGCCAGCAGCCCAACCGACACCTATGGCTACACCTTC. Translation: CASSPTDTYGYTF.

V gene TRBV2 combines with J gene TRBJ1-1; 8 bases align to TRBD1. The trim removed 6 bases at V and 3 bases at J, leaving 6 bases unmatched. This CDR3 contains 14 residues. The germline CDR1 and CDR2 sequences are SNHLY and FYNNEI. The CDR3, as DNA: TGTGCCAGCAGGCGGACAGGGACGGACACTGAAGCTTTCTTT. Protein product: CASRRTGTDTEAFF.

The CDR3 nucleotides are TGTGCCAGCAGCCCGCGGACAGGGGGCCGCAATGAGCAGTTCTTC. As protein: CASSPRTGGRNEQFF. V gene TRBV7-3 combines with J gene TRBJ2-1; TRBD1 matches 11 bases. Germline V gene data show CDR1 as SGHTA and CDR2 as FQGTGA. V was clipped by 5 bases and J by 6 bases; unmatched bases: 6. This CDR3 has 15 residues.

This clone showed up just once. The chain carries TRBV7-8 and TRBJ1-2, with 9 bases identical to TRBD1. V lost 1 base, J lost 6 bases, and 12 bases stayed unmatched. Looked up from germline, CDR1 is SGHVS and CDR2 is FQNEAQ. The CDR3 is made up of 17 amino acids. CDR3 residues: CASSLEGTGPTGDGYTF. The DNA of the CDR3 is TGTGCCAGCAGCTTAGAGGGGACAGGGCCTACCGGGGATGGCTACACCTTC.

This chain joins TRBV3-1 (or the pseudogene TRBV3-2) and TRBJ1-2; D possibly corresponds to TRBD1 (6 bases). Germline V gives CDR1 LGHDT, CDR2 YNNKEL (reference sequence). The CDR3 sequence is 14 residues long. Trimming removed 1 base from V and 4 bases from J, with 10 bases in between. The CDR3 protein is CASSQGEGGYGYTF. CDR3 nucleotide sequence: TGTGCCAGCAGCCAAGGGGAGGGGGGCTATGGCTACACCTTC.

The V gene is TRBV30, the J gene TRBJ2-1; 13 bases match TRBD2. The junction had 12 bases not matched to a gene; V was cut back by 7 bases and J by 12 bases. The germline V gene encodes CDR1 GTSNPN and CDR2 SVGIG (reference sequence). There are 14 residues in the CDR3. CDR3 coding DNA: TGTGCCTTTTCTCCCGGACTAGCGGGGGTAGCGCAGTTCTTC. Protein product: CAFSPGLAGVAQFF. Looking up the rest from reference TRBV30 and TRBJ2-1 gives the full variable domain: SQTIHQWPATLVQPVGSPLSLECTVEGTSNPNLYWYRQAAGRGLQLLFYSVGIGQISSEVPQNLSASRPQDRQFILSSKKLLLSDSGFYLCAFSPGLAGVAQFFGPGTRLTVL.

The V call is TRBV5-1, the J call TRBJ2-7, with 11 bases aligning to TRBD1. CDR3 length: 15 residues. With 0 bases clipped from V and 7 bases from J, the junction kept 6 bases outside the gene matches. Germline V lookup: CDR1 SGHRS, CDR2 YFSETQ. CDR3 amino acids: CASSLEGQGAGEQYF. In nucleotides, the CDR3 is TGCGCCAGCAGCTTGGAAGGACAGGGGGCGGGTGAGCAGTACTTC.

The gene calls are TRBV6-4 and TRBJ2-3; 7 bases are a match to TRBD1. Losses at the gene ends were 2 bases for V and 2 bases for J; bases not matched to a gene: 4. The CDR3 extends over 15 amino acids. Germline CDR1 MRHNA, CDR2 SNTAGT. CDR3 amino acids: CASSDPGTDTDTQYF. CDR3 bases: TGTGCCAGCAGTGACCCCGGGACAGACACAGATACGCAGTATTTT.

There are a few counts of this clone. The V gene is TRBV5-1, the J gene TRBJ1-6, with 10 bases fitting TRBD1. Germline V gene sequence: CDR1 SGHRS, CDR2 YFSETQ. The V and J ends lost 2 bases and 7 bases, in that order; junction bases with no gene match: 3. This CDR3 has 15 amino acids. CDR3 amino acids: CASSFDRGQNSPLHF. CDR3 in DNA: TGCGCCAGCAGCTTCGACAGGGGGCAAAATTCACCCCTCCACTTT.

The J gene is TRBJ2-7, the V gene TRBV27; TRBD1 agrees at 10 bases. V dropped 3 bases and J dropped 3; count of bases not matched to a gene: 11. Germline assignment: CDR1 MNHEY and CDR2 SMNVEV (reference sequence). The CDR3 extends over 17 amino acids. As DNA, the CDR3 is TGTGCCAGCAGTTTCAGGGGGACAGGGGTTGGTAGCTACGAGCAGTACTTC. Its translation: CASSFRGTGVGSYEQYF.

The gene calls are TRBV6-6 and TRBJ1-1, with TRBD1 as a possible D gene (6 bases). Trimming shortened V by 7 bases and J by 3 bases, and 15 bases separated the two germline ends. Looked up from germline, CDR1 is MNHNY and CDR2 is SVGAGI (reference sequence). This CDR3 is 14 amino acids long. CDR3 nucleotide sequence: TGTGCCAGCACCCCAACGGGGGGCGACACTGAAGCTTTCTTT. Protein sequence: CASTPTGGDTEAFF.

The chain uses TRBV6-5 and TRBJ1-2; 7 bases match TRBD1. CDR1 and CDR2 from the germline V gene are MNHEY and SVGAGI. V dropped 0 bases and J dropped 6; count of bases not matched to a gene: 7. The CDR3 length is 15 residues. This chain's CDR3 is CASSYSFGQADGYTF. In DNA form, the CDR3 reads TGTGCCAGCAGTTACTCGTTCGGACAGGCAGATGGCTACACCTTC.

The V gene is TRBV25-1, the J gene TRBJ1-1, with 7 bases aligning to TRBD1. The CDR3 contains 16 residues. The germline gives CDR1 MGHDK, CDR2 SYGVNS. V lost 9 bases and J lost 0; bases outside the gene matches: 13. CDR3 coding DNA: TGTGCCAGTAGTATAGGGGACAGCCTTATGAACACTGAAGCTTTCTTT. Protein product: CASSIGDSLMNTEAFF.